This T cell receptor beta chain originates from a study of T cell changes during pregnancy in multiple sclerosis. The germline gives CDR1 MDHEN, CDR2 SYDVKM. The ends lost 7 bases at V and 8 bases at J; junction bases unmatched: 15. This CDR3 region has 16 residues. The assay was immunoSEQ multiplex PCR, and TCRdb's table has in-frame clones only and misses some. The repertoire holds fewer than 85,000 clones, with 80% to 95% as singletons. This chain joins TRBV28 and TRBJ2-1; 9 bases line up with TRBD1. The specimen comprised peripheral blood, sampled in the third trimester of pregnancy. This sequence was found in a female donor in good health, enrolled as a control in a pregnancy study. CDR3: CASIPGAGQGKDEQFF. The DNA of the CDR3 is TGTGCCAGCATCCCAGGAGCGGGACAGGGTAAGGATGAGCAGTTCTTC.